This T cell receptor (beta chain) emerged from a study of regulatory T cells in long-lasting Graves disease. Relying on iRepertoire HTBI primers and Arm-PCR of CDR3 regions, the team built TCR beta libraries. TCRdb re-derived calls from the multiplex PCR reads in MiXCR, one entry per CDR3 protein. The table has 700,000 or so distinct CDR3 sequences, approximately 29% seen once; the top ten hold about 42%. The CDR3 has 14 residues. CDR1 SGHNT and CDR2 YYREEE come from the germline V gene (reference sequence). After removal of 3 bases from V and 6 bases from J, the junction contained 5 bases not matched to a gene. This clonotype was counted only a few times. Its target is not known. Time point meaning: persistent/refractory GD, antithyroid drugs over 5 years with positive TRAb. Generation of the TCR library employed RNA extracted from PBMCs. Findings and limits, study-wide: Whereas new patients shared 970 or so public clonotypes, persistent patients shared more, at about 2,700. There were preferences for TRBV28, TRBJ1-2 and TRBJ2-5 in persistent disease.

The sequence was obtained from a female donor with Graves disease. This sequence joins TRBV5-4 and TRBJ2-2, with 7 nucleotides matching TRBD1. The starting material was peripheral blood mononuclear cells (PBMCs), obtained when the disease was refractory, from a patient treated with antithyroid drugs. CDR3 nucleotides: TGTGCCAGCAGCTGGAACAGGGGCGCCGGGGAGCTGTTTTTT. Protein sequence: CASSWNRGAGELFF.